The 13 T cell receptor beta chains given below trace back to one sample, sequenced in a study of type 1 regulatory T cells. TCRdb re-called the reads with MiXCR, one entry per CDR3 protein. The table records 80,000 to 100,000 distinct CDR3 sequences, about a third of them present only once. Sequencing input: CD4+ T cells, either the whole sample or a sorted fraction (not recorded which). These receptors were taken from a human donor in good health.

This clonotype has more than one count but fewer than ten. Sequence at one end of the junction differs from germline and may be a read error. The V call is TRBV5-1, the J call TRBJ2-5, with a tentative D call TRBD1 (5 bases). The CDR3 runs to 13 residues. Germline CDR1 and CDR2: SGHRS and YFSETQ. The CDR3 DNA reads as TGCGCCAGCAGCTTGGAGGGGCAAGTGACCCAGTACTTC. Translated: CASSLEGQVTQYF.

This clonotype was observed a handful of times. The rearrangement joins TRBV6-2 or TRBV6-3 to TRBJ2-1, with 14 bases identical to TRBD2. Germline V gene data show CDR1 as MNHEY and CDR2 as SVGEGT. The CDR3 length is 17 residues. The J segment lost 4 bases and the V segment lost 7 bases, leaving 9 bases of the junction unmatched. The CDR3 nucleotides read TGTGCCAGCAAGACCCTCGGGACTAGCGGGGGTTACAATGAGCAGTTCTTC. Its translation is CASKTLGTSGGYNEQFF.

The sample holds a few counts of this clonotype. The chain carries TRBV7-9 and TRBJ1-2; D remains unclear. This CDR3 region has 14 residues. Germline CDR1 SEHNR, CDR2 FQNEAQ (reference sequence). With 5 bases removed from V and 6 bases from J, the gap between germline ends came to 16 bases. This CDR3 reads CASSRADLSNGYTF. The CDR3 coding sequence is TGTGCCAGCAGCAGGGCGGACTTGTCTAATGGCTACACCTTC.

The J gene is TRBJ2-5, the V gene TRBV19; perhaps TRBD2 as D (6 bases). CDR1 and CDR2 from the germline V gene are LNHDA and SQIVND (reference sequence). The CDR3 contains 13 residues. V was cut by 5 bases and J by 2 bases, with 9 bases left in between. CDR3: CASSPGGQETQYF. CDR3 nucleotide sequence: TGTGCCAGTAGTCCCGGGGGACAAGAGACCCAGTACTTC.

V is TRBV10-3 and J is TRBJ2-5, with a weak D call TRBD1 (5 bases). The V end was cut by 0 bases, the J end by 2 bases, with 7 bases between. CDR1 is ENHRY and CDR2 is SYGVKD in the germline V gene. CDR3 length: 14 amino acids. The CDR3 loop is CAISESRQQETQYF. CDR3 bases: TGTGCCATCAGTGAGTCTCGACAGCAAGAGACCCAGTACTTC.

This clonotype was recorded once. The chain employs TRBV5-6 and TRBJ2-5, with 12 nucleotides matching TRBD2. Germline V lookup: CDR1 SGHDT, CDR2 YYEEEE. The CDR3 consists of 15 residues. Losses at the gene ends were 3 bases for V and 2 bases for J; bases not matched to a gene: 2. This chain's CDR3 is CASSSLAGGQETQYF. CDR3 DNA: TGTGCCAGCAGCTCCCTAGCGGGAGGGCAAGAGACCCAGTACTTC. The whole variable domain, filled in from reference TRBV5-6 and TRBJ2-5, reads DAGVTQSPTHLIKTRGQQVTLRCSPKSGHDTVSWYQQALGQGPQFIFQYYEEEERQRGNFPDRFSGHQFPNYSSELNVNALLLGDSALYLCASSSLAGGQETQYFGPGTRLLVL.

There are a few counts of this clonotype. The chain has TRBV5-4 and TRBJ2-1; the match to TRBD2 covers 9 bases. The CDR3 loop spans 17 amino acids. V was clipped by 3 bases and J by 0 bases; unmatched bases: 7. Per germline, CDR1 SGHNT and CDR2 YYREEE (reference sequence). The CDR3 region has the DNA TGTGCCAGCAGCTCGCCGACTAGCGGAGGCTCCTACAATGAGCAGTTCTTC. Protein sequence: CASSSPTSGGSYNEQFF.

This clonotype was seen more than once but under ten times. DNA for the CDR3: TGTGCCATCAGGACAGAGAACACTGAAGCTTTCTTT. It yields the protein CAIRTENTEAFF. The J gene is TRBJ1-1, the V gene TRBV10-3, with a weak D call TRBD1 (5 bases). CDR3 size: 12 residues. Germline CDR1 is ENHRY and CDR2 is SYGVKD. Trimming shortened V by 6 bases and J by 1 base, and 6 bases separated the two germline ends.

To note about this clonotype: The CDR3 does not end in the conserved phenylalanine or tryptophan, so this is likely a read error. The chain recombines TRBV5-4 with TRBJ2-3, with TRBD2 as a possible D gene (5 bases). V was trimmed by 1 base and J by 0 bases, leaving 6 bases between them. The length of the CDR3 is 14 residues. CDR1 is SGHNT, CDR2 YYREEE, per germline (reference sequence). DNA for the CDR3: TGTGCCAGCAGCTTGAGCGGTAGCACAGATACGCAGTATTCT. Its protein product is CASSLSGSTDTQYS.

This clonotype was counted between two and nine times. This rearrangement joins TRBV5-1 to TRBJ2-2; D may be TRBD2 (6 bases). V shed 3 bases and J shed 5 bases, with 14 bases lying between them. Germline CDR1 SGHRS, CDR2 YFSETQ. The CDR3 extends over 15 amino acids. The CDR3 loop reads CASSWGDDMTGELFF. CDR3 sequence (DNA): TGCGCCAGCAGCTGGGGGGACGACATGACCGGGGAGCTGTTTTTT.

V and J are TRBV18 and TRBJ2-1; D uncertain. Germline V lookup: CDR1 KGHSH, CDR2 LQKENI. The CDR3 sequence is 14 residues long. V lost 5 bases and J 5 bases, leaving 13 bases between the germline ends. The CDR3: CASSDVNSHNEQFF. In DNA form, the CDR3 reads TGTGCCAGCTCAGATGTTAACAGCCACAATGAGCAGTTCTTC. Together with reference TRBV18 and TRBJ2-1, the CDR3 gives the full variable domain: NAGVMQNPRHLVRRRGQEARLRCSPMKGHSHVYWYRQLPEEGLKFMVYLQKENIIDESGMPKERFSAEFPKEGPSILRIQQVVRGDSAAYFCASSDVNSHNEQFFGPGTRLTVL.

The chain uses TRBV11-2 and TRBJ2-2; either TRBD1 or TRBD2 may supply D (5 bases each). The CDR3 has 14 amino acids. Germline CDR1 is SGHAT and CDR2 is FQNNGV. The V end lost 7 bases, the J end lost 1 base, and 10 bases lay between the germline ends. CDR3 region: CASTGTVNTGELFF. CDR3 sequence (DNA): TGTGCCAGCACTGGGACGGTGAACACCGGGGAGCTGTTTTTT.

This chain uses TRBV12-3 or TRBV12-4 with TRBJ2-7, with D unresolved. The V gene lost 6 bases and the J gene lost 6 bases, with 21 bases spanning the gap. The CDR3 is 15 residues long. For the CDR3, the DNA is TGTGCCAGCAGACGATCCGGGCCCCGTATCTCCGAGCAGTACTTC. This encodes CASRRSGPRISEQYF.